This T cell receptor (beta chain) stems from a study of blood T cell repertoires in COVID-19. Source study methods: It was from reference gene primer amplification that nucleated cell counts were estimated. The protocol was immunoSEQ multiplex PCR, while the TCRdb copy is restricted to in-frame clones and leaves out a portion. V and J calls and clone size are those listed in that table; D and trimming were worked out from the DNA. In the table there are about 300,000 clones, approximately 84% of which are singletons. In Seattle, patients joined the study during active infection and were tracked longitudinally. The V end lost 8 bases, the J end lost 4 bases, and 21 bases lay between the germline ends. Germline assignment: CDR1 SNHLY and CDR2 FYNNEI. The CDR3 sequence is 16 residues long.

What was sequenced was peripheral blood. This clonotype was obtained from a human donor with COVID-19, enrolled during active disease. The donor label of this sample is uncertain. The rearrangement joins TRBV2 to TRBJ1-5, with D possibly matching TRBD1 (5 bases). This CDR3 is CASCALSQGGNQPQHF. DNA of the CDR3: TGTGCCAGCTGTGCCCTCAGTCAGGGAGGGAATCAGCCCCAGCATTTT.